Given below is one T cell receptor (beta chain) in context. Its specificity is unknown. Germline values: CDR1 SGHTA, CDR2 FQGNSA. V was cut by 4 bases and J by 5 bases, with 17 bases left in between. The length of the CDR3 is 15 residues. This specimen comes from a study of coeliac disease. For the study at large: Disease groups: newly diagnosed active, refractory type I, gluten-free-diet controlled.

Sequencing used one aliquot of fewer than 650,000 cells per fraction. Only in-frame clones appear in the TCRdb table, and some are missing; sequencing was by immunoSEQ multiplex PCR. The table shows about 4,700 clones, with 62% occurring only once. Study-level points and caveats: Intraepithelial and lamina propria fractions were not highly pure, so cross-contamination was possible. Largely private TRB repertoires meant most sequences were sample-unique.

Sequences were obtained from lamina propria lymphocytes from the gut. The sequence came from a woman aged 70-85 years with celiac disease. V and J are TRBV7-2 and TRBJ1-1; D perhaps matches TRBD1 (6 bases). This chain's CDR3 is CASSYYRETGTEAFF. The DNA of the CDR3 is TGTGCCAGCAGCTATTACCGCGAAACAGGGACTGAAGCTTTCTTT.